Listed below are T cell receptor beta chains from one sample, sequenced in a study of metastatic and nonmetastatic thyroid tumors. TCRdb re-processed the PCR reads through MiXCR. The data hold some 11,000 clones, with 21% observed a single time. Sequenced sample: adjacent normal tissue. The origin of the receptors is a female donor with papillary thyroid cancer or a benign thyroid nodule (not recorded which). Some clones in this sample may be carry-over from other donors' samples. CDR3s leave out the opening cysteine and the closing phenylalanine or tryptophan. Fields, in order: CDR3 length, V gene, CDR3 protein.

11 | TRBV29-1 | SVLGQPNQPQH
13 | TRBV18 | ASSPEGGAGYGYT
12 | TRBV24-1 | ATSLSSGSETQY
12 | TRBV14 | ASSQLRDSYEQY
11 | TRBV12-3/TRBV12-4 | ASSLIVHTEAF
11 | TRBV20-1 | SARGRGAHTQY
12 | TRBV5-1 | ASSLVLGGYEQY
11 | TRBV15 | ATSRDFGSPLH
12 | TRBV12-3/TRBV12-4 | ASSPGGGDYEQY
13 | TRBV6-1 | ASRGTQGYVNIIY
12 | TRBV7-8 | ASSSRDPSYEQY
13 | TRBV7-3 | ASSSGQGSTRELF
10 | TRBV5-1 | ASRDNLDGYT
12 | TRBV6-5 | ASSYFGPSYGYT
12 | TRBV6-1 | ASRPEGNTGELF
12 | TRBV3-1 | ASSQDAHSYEQY
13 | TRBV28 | ASNPVGGDGNEQY
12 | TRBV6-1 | ASRTRGRATEAF
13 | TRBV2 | ASSERRVAGETQY
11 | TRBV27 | ASSWGLGETQY
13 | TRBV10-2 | ASSATGRRTEPQH
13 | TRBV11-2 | ASSLVASGANVLT
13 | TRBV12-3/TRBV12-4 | ASRVGSLSGNTIY
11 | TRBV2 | ASSQGEGQPQH
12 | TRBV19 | AGSSGSDYSEQF
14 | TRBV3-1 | ASSQGVSSAYNEQF
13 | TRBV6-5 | ASSYLQGGNTEAF
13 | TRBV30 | AWSDGTGGFSPLH
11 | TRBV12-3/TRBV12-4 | ASSVRGYAEAF
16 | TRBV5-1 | ASSAKPGLAGELKEQF
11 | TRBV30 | AWSPPGIYEQY
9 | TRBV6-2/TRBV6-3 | ASSPNNEQF
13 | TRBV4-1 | ASSQPGLGGDEQF
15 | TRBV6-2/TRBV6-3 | ASSYPWIGGTYNEQF
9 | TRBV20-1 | SAKGDTEAF
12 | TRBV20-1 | SALSTSHLNEQF
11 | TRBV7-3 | ASSKGLLAEQF
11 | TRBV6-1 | ASNGVLDGELF
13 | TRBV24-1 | ARNLLAGLTYEQY
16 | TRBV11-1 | ASSSRWGRLDPNTEAF
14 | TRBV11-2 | ASSRGDRVFTGELF
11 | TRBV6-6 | ASSYDSSGEQY
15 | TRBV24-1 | ATSGVGGRENTGELF
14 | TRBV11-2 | ASSLFAGVSTGELF
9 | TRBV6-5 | ASIMGEKLF
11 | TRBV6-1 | ASSEAGGYGYT
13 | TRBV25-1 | ASSEWGQGGEKLF
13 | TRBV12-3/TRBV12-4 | ASSPGTGNNQPQH
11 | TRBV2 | ASSPQSNSPLH
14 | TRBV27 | ASSPLYGTPYETQY
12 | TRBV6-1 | ASSPGIPNEKLF
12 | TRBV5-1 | SISSGLGVDTQY
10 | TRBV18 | ASSVGRPEAF
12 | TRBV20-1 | SARVGQGLWEQF
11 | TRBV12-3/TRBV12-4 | ASSFLVGERYT
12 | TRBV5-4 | ASSALPGAYEQY